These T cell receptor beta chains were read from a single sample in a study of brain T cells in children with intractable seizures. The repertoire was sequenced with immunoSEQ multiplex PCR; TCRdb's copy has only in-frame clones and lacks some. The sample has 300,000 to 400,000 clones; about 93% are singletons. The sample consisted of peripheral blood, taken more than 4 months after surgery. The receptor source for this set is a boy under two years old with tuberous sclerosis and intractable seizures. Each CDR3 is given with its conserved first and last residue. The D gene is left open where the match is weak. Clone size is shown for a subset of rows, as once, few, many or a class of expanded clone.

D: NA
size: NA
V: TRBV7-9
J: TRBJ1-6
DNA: TGTGCCAGCAGCGGACGGGAAAATTCACCCCTCCACTTT
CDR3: CASSGRENSPLHF

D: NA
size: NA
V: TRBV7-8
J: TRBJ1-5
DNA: TGTGCCAGCAGCGATCTGGAGGGGGACCTTACCACCCATCAGCCCCAGCATTTT
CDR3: CASSDLEGDLTTHQPQHF

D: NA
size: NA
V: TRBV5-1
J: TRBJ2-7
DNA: TGCGCCAGCAGCTCGAGACAGCTATCCTACGAGCAGTACTTC
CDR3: CASSSRQLSYEQYF

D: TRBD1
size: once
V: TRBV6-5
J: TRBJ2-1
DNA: TGTGCCAGCAGCACCGGACAGGGATACAATGAGCAGTTCTTC
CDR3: CASSTGQGYNEQFF

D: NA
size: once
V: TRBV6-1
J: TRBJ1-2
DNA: TGTGCCAGCAGTGAAGGATCGGGGAGGGCGATAGCTAACTATGGCTACACCTTC
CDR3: CASSEGSGRAIANYGYTF

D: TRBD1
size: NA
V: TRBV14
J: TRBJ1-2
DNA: TGTGCCAGCAGCCAAACCGGGACAGGGTTTGGCTACACCTTC
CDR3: CASSQTGTGFGYTF

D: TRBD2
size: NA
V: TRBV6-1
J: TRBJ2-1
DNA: TGTGCCAGCAGTGGCGGACTAGCGGGGGGGATTTACAATGAGCAGTTCTTC
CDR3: CASSGGLAGGIYNEQFF

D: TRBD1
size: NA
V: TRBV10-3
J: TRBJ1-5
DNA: TGTGCCATCAGTGAAAGTCGGGACAGGGGGCCCAATCAGCCCCAGCATTTT
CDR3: CAISESRDRGPNQPQHF

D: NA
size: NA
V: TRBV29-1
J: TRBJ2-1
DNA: TGCAGCGTTGAAGACTGGTCAGGTACCCGCTCCTACAATGAGCAGTTCTTC
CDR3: CSVEDWSGTRSYNEQFF

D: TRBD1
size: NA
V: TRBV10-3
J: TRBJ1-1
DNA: TGTGCCACCAATCTCGGACAGGGCGTCACTGAAGCTTTCTTT
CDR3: CATNLGQGVTEAFF

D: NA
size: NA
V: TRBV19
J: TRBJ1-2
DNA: TGTGCCACCCTTTGGGGGGCCGGAGGCTACACCTTC
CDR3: CATLWGAGGYTF

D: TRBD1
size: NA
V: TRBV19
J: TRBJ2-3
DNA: TGTGCCAGTAGTCTCGGGACAGGGAATGAGCTCACAGATACGCAGTATTTT
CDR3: CASSLGTGNELTDTQYF

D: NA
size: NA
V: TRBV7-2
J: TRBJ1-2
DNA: TGTGCCAGCAGCTATACCGGGCCTATTTTTTACGAGGACTATGGCTACACCTTC
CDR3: CASSYTGPIFYEDYGYTF

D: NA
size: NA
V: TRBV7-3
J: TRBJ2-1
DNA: TGTGCCAGCAGCCAGGGACACTCCTACAATGAGCAGTTCTTC
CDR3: CASSQGHSYNEQFF

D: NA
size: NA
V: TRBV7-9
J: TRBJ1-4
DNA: TGTGCCAGCAGCTTAGGGACGGCTAATGAAAAACTGTTTTTT
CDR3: CASSLGTANEKLFF

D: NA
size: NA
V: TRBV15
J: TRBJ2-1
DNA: TGTGCCGCTACCAGTGGCCAGCGGCGTTACAATGAGCAGTTCTTC
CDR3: CAATSGQRRYNEQFF

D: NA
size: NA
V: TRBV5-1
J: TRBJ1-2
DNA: TGCGGGGTGGAACAGACGGCTGCCTATGGCTACACCTTC
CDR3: CGVEQTAAYGYTF

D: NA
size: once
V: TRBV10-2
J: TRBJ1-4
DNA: TGCGCCAGCAGTGAGATATCAGGACACCCTGCAACTAATGAAAAACTGTTTTTT
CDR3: CASSEISGHPATNEKLFF

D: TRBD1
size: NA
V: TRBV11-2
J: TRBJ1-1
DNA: TGTGCCAGCAGCTCTTCCCTTCAGGGGGGAGATGGATACACTGAAGCTTTCTTT
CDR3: CASSSSLQGGDGYTEAFF

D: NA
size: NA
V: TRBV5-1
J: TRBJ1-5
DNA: TGCGCCAGCAGCAGTATGGGGACAATAGATCAGCCCCAGCATTTT
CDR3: CASSSMGTIDQPQHF

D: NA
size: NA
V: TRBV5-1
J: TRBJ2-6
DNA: TGCGCCAGCAGCTTCCCCAACGGCTCGTTCGGGGCCAACGTCCTGACTTTC
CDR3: CASSFPNGSFGANVLTF

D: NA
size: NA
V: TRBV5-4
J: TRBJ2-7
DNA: TGTGCCAGCCGTCCGACGTCCTCCTACGAGCAGTACTTC
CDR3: CASRPTSSYEQYF

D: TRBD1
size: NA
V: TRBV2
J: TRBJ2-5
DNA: TGTGCCAGCAGAGGGACAGGGAAGCCCCAAGAGACCCAGTACTTC
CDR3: CASRGTGKPQETQYF

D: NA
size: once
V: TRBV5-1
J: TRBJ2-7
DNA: TGCGCCAGCAGCTCCAACCTCTTAGACAGATCCTACGAGCAGTACTTC
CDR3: CASSSNLLDRSYEQYF

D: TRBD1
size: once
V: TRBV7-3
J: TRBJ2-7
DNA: TGTGCCAGCAGCTTATGGTCCGGACAGGGTTCGGTGCAGTACTTC
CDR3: CASSLWSGQGSVQYF

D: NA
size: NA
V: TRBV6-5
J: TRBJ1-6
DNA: TGTGCCAGCAGCGACAGTCATTCACCCCTCCACTTT
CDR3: CASSDSHSPLHF

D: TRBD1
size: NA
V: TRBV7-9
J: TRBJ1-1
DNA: TGTGCCAGCAGCTTACGGAATACTGGACAGGGAAGTCGGAACACTGAAGCTTTCTTT
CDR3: CASSLRNTGQGSRNTEAFF

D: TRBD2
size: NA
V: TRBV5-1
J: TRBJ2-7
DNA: TGCGCCAGCGGGACTAGCGGGGGGACGACCTACGAGCAGTACTTC
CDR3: CASGTSGGTTYEQYF

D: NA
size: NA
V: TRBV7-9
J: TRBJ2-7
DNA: TGTGCCAGCAGCTCTCATATAGAGTCCTACGAGCAGTACTTC
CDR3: CASSSHIESYEQYF

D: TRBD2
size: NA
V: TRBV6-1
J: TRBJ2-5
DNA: TGTGCCAGCAGTGAAGAGTGGACTAGCGGGGGTCCCCAGTACTTC
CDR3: CASSEEWTSGGPQYF

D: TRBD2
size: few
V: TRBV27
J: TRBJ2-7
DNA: TGTGCCAGCAGTTTGACTAGCGGACCCTACGAGCAGTACTTC
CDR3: CASSLTSGPYEQYF

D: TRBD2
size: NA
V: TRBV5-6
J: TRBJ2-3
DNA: TGTGCCAGCAGCTATGCTGGCGCGGGAGTAGGAACAGATACGCAGTATTTT
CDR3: CASSYAGAGVGTDTQYF

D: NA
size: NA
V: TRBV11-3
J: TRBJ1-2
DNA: TGTGCCAGCAGCTTAGGACAGCCGGGTCATGGCTACACCTTC
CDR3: CASSLGQPGHGYTF

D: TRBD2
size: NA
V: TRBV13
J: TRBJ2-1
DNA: TGTGCCAGCAGGCAGGGACTAGCGGAGGCTAGTGAGCAGTTCTTC
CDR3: CASRQGLAEASEQFF